The clone carrying this T cell receptor (beta chain) was counted ten times or more. TCRdb re-called the RT-PCR reads with MiXCR, one entry per CDR3 protein. The sample holds about 680,000 distinct CDR3 sequences; approximately 15% are singletons and the top ten take about 3.6%. The junction had 11 bases not matched to a gene; V was cut back by 0 bases and J by 11 bases. Germline V CDR1 and CDR2: MNHEY, SVGAGI. The CDR3 is made up of 16 amino acids. The source material was memory CD4+ T cells from blood. The TCR sequence derives from a female donor in good health, serving as a healthy control. V and J are TRBV6-5 and TRBJ1-5; 9 bases line up with TRBD1. CDR3 protein: CASSYSPGQGRPTQHF. Here the CDR3 DNA reads TGTGCCAGCAGTTACTCTCCGGGACAGGGTAGGCCAACCCAGCATTTT.